This T cell receptor beta chain was captured in a study of blood T cell repertoires in COVID-19. About the study: Sources were T cells, B-cell-depleted T cells, or PBMCs; the material itself was cDNA or gDNA.

All enrollees were roughly 18 to 90 years old and from about 25 US areas. Allocation to cohorts depended on clinical history reported by the participants. Trimming left V 0 bases short and J 4 bases short, with 13 bases between. The germline CDR1 and CDR2 sequences are SNHLY and FYNNEI. The CDR3 length is 16 residues. The data were produced by immunoSEQ multiplex PCR, yet TCRdb's version contains in-frame clones alone and is incomplete. Of 200,000 to 300,000 clones in the sample, roughly 85% were seen once. The receptor comes from a woman between 50 and 59 years old with acute COVID-19. Specimen: PBMCs or T cells enriched from blood (not recorded which). V is TRBV2 and J is TRBJ1-3; D remains unclear. The CDR3, as DNA: TGTGCCAGCAGTGAAGCGGTGGGAGTGGGAGGAAACACCATATATTTT. It specifies CASSEAVGVGGNTIYF.